The text below deals with one TCR beta chain. The data stem from a study of OX40 agonist ivuxolimab in advanced cancers. Across the whole study: Each dose-escalation patient presented with hepatocellular carcinoma, melanoma, renal cell or head and neck cancer.

The repertoire was sequenced with immunoSEQ multiplex PCR; TCRdb's copy has only in-frame clones and lacks some. The sample has more than 30,000 clones; about 85% are singletons. CDR3 length: 14 residues. Per germline, CDR1 SGHKS and CDR2 YYEKEE (reference sequence). Trimming took 1 base from V and 1 from J, leaving 8 bases between them. The specimen was CD4+ or CD8+ T cells sorted from blood, collected in a trial of the OX40 agonist ivuxolimab. The receptor's source is an adult with an advanced solid tumor such as melanoma, head and neck, liver or kidney cancer. This chain joins TRBV5-5 and TRBJ2-5; D possibly corresponds to TRBD2 (5 bases). The CDR3 here is CASSLRGTQETQYF. The CDR3 bases are TGTGCCAGCAGCTTGCGGGGTACCCAAGAGACCCAGTACTTC.